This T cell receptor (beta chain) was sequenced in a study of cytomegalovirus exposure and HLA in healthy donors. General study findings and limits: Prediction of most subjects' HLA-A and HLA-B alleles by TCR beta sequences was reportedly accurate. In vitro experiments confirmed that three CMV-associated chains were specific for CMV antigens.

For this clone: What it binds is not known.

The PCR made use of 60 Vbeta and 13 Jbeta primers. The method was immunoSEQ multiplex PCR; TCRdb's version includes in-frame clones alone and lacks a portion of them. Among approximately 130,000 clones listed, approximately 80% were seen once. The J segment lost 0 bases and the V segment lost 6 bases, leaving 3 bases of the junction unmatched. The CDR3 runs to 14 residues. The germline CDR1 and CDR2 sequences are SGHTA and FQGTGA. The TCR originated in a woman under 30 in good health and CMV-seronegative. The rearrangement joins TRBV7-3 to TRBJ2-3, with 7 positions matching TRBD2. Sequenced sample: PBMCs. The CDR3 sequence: CASRGGFSTDTQYF. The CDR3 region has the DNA TGTGCCAGCAGGGGGGGGTTTAGCACAGATACGCAGTATTTT.